These 11 T cell receptor beta chains originate from one sample sequenced in a study of shared clonotypes between healthy human individuals. Profiled with immunoSEQ multiplex PCR; TCRdb holds only in-frame clones, not every one. Among about 2.4 million clones, 80% to 95% were seen once, and the ten largest hold 0.36%. Sequenced input: naive CD4+ T cells from PBMCs. The subset here: CD45RA+ positively selected. The receptors shown here come from a man aged 18 to 29 in good health. Some clones in this sample may be carry-over from other donors' samples.

The chain couples TRBV18 to TRBJ1-1; D is possibly TRBD1 (6 bases). V lost 9 bases to trimming and J lost 3 bases, with 23 bases between them. Germline CDR1 reads KGHSH; CDR2 reads LQKENI. The CDR3 is 16 amino acids. The CDR3 DNA reads TGTGCCAGTTTACCGAGTCTCGGGGGGCTGTACACTGAAGCTTTCTTT. It encodes CASLPSLGGLYTEAFF.

This clone was detected once. J is TRBJ2-7 and V is TRBV7-2; 11 nucleotides agree with TRBD2. The CDR3 contains 14 residues. V lost 6 bases and J lost 4; bases outside the gene matches: 5. CDR1 is SGHTA, CDR2 FQGNSA, per germline. The CDR3 spells CASRRTSGPYEQYF. The CDR3 DNA sequence: TGTGCCAGCAGACGGACTAGCGGGCCGTACGAGCAGTACTTC.

V usage is TRBV2 and J usage is TRBJ1-2; 8 nucleotides agree with TRBD1. CDR3 size: 14 residues. CDR1 and CDR2 (germline): SNHLY, FYNNEI. J was trimmed by 4 bases and V by 5 bases; bases with no gene match: 6. The CDR3 sequence is CASSSTGVAYGYTF. CDR3 nucleotide sequence: TGTGCCAGCAGTTCGACAGGGGTGGCCTATGGCTACACCTTC.

CDR3 residues: CSAQWANVLTF. The CDR3 nucleotides are TGCAGTGCCCAGTGGGCCAACGTCCTGACTTTC. The chain recombines TRBV20-1 with TRBJ2-6; D unclear. CDR3 length: 11 amino acids. Trimming took 6 bases from V and 5 from J, leaving 5 bases between them. From germline, CDR1 is DFQATT and CDR2 SNEGSKA (reference sequence).

The rearrangement links TRBV5-1 to TRBJ2-5, with a weak D call TRBD1 (6 bases). V shed 5 bases and J shed 0 bases, with 11 bases lying between them. The CDR3 length is 14 residues. The germline V gene has CDR1 SGHRS and CDR2 YFSETQ. The CDR3 DNA reads TGCGCCAGCAGGTCTGGGGGCGACCAAGAGACCCAGTACTTC. Translated, it gives CASRSGGDQETQYF.

In this sample, this clone turned up once. This rearrangement joins TRBV4-2 to TRBJ2-2, with 10 bases aligning to TRBD2. The trim removed 4 bases at V and 0 bases at J, leaving 2 bases unmatched. Germline assignment: CDR1 LGHNA and CDR2 YNFKEQ. The CDR3 contains 16 residues. CDR3 nucleotide sequence: TGTGCCAGCAGCCGGACTAGCGGCCCGAACACCGGGGAGCTGTTTTTT. Translating gives CASSRTSGPNTGELFF.

The CDR3 region is CASSEKGEEPQHF. DNA for the CDR3: TGTGCCAGCAGTGAAAAGGGGGAGGAGCCCCAGCATTTT. The J gene is TRBJ1-5, the V gene TRBV6-1, with D perhaps TRBD1 (6 bases). This CDR3 is 13 amino acids long. From germline, CDR1 is MNHNS and CDR2 SASEGT. V lost 2 bases and J 8 bases, leaving 10 bases between the germline ends.

The rearrangement links TRBV27 to TRBJ2-5; tentative D call: TRBD1 (6 bases). The CDR3 sequence is 12 residues long. Germline CDR1 and CDR2: MNHEY and SMNVEV (reference sequence). V lost 9 bases and J lost 5, with 13 bases in between. The CDR3 loop is CARAGVWETQYF. DNA of the CDR3: TGTGCCAGGGCAGGGGTCTGGGAGACCCAGTACTTC.

This clone was observed a few times. This rearrangement joins TRBV19 to TRBJ1-1; D is possibly TRBD1 (5 bases). This CDR3 has 14 amino acids. The V and J ends lost 5 bases and 11 bases respectively, with 21 bases between them. Germline-derived CDR1 and CDR2 are LNHDA and SQIVND (reference sequence). The chain's CDR3 is CASSSSRDVLLAFF. In nucleotides, the CDR3 is TGTGCCAGTAGTTCCAGCCGGGACGTCTTGCTTGCTTTCTTT.

The chain has TRBV4-3 and TRBJ1-2; 7 bases line up with TRBD1. Germline loops: CDR1 LGHNA, CDR2 YSLEER. J was trimmed by 8 bases and V by 5 bases; bases with no gene match: 14. This CDR3 spans 15 amino acids. CDR3 sequence (DNA): TGCGCCAGCAGCAGAACCGGGACAGACCTCTCCGGCTACACCTTC. It is translated as CASSRTGTDLSGYTF.

The rearrangement joins TRBV5-1 to TRBJ2-7, with 9 bases lining up with TRBD1. CDR1 is SGHRS, CDR2 YFSETQ, per germline. The CDR3 runs 16 residues. V lost 2 bases to trimming and J lost 7 bases; unmatched junction nucleotides: 13. The CDR3 here is CASSLIIQGASGEQYF. The CDR3 DNA reads as TGCGCCAGCAGCTTAATCATACAGGGGGCATCGGGTGAGCAGTACTTC.